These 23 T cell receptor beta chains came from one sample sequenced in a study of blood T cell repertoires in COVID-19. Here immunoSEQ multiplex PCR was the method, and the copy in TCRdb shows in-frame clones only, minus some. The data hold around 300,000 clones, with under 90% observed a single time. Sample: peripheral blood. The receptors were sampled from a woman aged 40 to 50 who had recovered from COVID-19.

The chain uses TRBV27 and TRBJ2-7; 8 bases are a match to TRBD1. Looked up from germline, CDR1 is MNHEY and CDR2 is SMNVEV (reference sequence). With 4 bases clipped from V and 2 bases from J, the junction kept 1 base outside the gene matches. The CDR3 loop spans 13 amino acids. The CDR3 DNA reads TGTGCCAGCAGTTGGGGACAGGCCTACGAGCAGTACTTC. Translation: CASSWGQAYEQYF.

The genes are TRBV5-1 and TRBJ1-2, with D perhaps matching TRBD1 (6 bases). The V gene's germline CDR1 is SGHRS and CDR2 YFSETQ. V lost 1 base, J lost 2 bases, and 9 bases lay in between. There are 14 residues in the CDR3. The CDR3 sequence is CASSLRGQNYGYTF. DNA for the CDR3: TGCGCCAGCAGCTTGCGTGGACAGAACTATGGCTACACCTTC. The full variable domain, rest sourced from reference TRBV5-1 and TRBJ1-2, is KAGVTQTPRYLIKTRGQQVTLSCSPISGHRSVSWYQQTPGQGLQFLFEYFSETQRNKGNFPGRFSGRQFSNSRSEMNVSTLELGDSALYLCASSLRGQNYGYTFGSGTRLTVV.

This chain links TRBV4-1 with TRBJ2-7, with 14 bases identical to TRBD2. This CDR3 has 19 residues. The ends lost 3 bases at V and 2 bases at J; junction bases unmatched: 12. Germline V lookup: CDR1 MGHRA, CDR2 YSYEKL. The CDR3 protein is CASSQGTTGLAGEPYEQYF. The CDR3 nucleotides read TGCGCCAGCAGCCAGGGGACAACGGGACTAGCGGGAGAACCCTACGAGCAGTACTTC.

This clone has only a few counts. CDR3 sequence reads: CAISEAGTGVGQPQHF. The CDR3 DNA reads TGTGCCATCAGTGAGGCGGGGACAGGGGTGGGTCAGCCCCAGCATTTT. V gene TRBV10-3 combines with J gene TRBJ1-5; TRBD1 aligns across 10 bases. The V segment lost 2 bases and the J segment 6 bases; nucleotides outside the gene matches: 7. From germline, CDR1 is ENHRY and CDR2 SYGVKD. CDR3 length: 16 residues.

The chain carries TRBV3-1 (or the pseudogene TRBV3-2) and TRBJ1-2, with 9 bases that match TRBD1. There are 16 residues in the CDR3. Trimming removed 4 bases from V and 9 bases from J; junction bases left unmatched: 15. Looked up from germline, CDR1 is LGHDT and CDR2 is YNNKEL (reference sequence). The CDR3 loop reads CASSRGTGTGTSRYTF. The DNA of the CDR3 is TGTGCCAGCAGCCGAGGGACCGGGACAGGGACCTCTCGCTACACCTTC.

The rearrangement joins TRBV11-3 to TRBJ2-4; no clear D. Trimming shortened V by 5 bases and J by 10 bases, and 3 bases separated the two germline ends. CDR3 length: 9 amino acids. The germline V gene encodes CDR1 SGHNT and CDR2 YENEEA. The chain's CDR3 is CASSRIQYF. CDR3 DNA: TGTGCCAGCAGCCGGATTCAGTACTTC.

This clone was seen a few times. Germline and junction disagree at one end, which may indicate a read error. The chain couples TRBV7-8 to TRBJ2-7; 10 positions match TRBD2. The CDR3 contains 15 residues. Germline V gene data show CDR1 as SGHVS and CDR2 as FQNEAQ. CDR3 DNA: TGTGCCAGCAGTTTAGGACTAGCGGAGGCTTACGAGCAGTACTTC. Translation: CASSLGLAEAYEQYF.

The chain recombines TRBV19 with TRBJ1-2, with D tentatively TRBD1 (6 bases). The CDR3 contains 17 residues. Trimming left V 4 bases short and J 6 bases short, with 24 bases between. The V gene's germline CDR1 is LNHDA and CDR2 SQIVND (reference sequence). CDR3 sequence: CASSNRRFDRLENGYTF. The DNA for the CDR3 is TGTGCCAGTAGTAACCGACGCTTTGACAGGTTGGAGAATGGCTACACCTTC. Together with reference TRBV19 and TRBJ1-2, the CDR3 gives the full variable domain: DGGITQSPKYLFRKEGQNVTLSCEQNLNHDAMYWYRQDPGQGLRLIYYSQIVNDFQKGDIAEGYSVSREKKESFPLTVTSAQKNPTAFYLCASSNRRFDRLENGYTFGSGTRLTVV.

The CDR3 DNA is TGTGCCAGCAGCCAATTTTCCGGGACAGGAAACTCTGGAAACACCATATATTTT. Encoded protein: CASSQFSGTGNSGNTIYF. The genes are TRBV14 and TRBJ1-3; 8 bases match TRBD1. This CDR3 comprises 18 residues. J gave up 0 bases and V 2 bases, and 9 bases lay outside the gene matches. Germline CDR1 and CDR2: SGHDN and FVKESK.

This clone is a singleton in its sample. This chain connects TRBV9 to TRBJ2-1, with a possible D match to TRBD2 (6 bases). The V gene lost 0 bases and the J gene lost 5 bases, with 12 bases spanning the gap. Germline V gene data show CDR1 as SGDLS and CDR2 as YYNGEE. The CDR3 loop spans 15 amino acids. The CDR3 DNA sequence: TGTGCCAGCAGCGTAGCCGGGACTGTAAACAATGAGCAGTTCTTC. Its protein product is CASSVAGTVNNEQFF.

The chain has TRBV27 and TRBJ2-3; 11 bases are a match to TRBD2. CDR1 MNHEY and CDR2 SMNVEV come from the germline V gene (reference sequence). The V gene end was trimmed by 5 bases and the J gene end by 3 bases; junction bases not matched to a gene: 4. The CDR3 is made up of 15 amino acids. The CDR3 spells CASSLSGRATDTQYF. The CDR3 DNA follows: TGTGCCAGCAGTCTTAGCGGGAGGGCAACAGATACGCAGTATTTT.

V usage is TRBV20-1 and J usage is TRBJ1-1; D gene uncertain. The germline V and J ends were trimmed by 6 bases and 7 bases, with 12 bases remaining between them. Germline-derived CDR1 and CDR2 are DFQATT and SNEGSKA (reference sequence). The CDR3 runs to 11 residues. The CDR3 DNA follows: TGCAGTGCCAGACCGAGGCTTGAAGCTTTCTTT. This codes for CSARPRLEAFF.

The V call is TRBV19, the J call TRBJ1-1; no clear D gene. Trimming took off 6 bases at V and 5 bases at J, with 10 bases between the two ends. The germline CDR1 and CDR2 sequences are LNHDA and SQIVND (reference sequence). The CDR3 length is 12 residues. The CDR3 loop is CASSPRRTEAFF. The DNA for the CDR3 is TGTGCCAGTAGCCCACGGAGGACTGAAGCTTTCTTT.

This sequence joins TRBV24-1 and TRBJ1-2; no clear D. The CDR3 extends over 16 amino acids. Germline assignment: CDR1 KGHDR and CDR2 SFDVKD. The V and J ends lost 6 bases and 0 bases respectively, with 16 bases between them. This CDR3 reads CATSWAGESANYGYTF. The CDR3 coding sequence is TGTGCCACCAGTTGGGCAGGCGAATCAGCTAACTATGGCTACACCTTC.

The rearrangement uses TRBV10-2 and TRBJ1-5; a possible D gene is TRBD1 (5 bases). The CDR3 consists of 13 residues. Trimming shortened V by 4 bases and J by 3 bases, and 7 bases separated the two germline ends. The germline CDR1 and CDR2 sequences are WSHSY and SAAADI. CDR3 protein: CASSGQLNQPQHF. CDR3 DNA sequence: TGCGCCAGCAGTGGACAGCTCAATCAGCCCCAGCATTTT.

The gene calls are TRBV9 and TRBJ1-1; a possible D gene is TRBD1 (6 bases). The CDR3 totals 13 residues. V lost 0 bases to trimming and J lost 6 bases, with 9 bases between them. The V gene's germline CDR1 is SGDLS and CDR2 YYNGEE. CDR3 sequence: CASSVEQGSEAFF. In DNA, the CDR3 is TGTGCCAGCAGCGTAGAACAGGGCTCTGAAGCTTTCTTT.

Here the CDR3 DNA reads TGTGCCAGCTCACTAGGACTAGCGGGAGATAGAGAGCAGTACTTC. Encoded protein: CASSLGLAGDREQYF. The chain employs TRBV18 and TRBJ2-7, with 13 nucleotides matching TRBD2. Germline values: CDR1 KGHSH, CDR2 LQKENI. V lost 4 bases, J lost 7 bases, and 7 bases stayed unmatched. The CDR3 contains 15 residues.

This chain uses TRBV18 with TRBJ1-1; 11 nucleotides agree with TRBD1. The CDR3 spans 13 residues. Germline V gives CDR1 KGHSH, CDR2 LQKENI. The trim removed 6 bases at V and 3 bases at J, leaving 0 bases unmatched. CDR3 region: CASSGQGDTEAFF. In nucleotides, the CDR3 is TGTGCCAGCTCGGGACAGGGGGACACTGAAGCTTTCTTT.

CDR3 sequence: CASSFGALLSTDTQYF. The DNA for the CDR3 is TGTGCCAGCAGCTTTGGGGCCCTCCTTAGCACAGATACGCAGTATTTT. The rearrangement links TRBV7-6 to TRBJ2-3; possibly TRBD1 for D (5 bases). The V end lost 3 bases, the J end lost 0 bases, and 13 bases lay between the germline ends. Germline V gene lookup returns CDR1 SGHVS and CDR2 FNYEAQ. This CDR3 has 16 residues.

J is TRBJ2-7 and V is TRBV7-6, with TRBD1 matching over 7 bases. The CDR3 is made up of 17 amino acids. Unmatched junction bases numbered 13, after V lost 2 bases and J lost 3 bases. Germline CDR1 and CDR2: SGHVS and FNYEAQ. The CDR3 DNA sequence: TGTGCCAGCAGCTTAAAGGGCCCGGGACAGACAGACTACGAGCAGTACTTC. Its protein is CASSLKGPGQTDYEQYF.

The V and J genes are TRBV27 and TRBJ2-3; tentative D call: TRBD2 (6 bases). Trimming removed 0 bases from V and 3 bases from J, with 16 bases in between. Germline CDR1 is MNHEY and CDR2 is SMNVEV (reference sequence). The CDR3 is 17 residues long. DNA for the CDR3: TGTGCCAGCAGTTTATCGGTCGGGAGCTTACGGACAGATACGCAGTATTTT. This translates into CASSLSVGSLRTDTQYF.

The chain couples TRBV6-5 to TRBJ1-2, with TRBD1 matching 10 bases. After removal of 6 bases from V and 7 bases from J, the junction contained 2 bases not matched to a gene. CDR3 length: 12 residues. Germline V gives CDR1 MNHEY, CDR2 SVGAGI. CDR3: CASRGTGVGYTF. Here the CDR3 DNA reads TGTGCCAGCAGAGGGACAGGGGTTGGCTACACCTTC.

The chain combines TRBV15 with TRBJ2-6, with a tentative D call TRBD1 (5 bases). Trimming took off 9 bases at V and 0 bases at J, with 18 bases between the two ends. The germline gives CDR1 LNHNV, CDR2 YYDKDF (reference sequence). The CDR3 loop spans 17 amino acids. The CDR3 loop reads CATRETVRLSGANVLTF. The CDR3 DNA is TGTGCCACACGTGAGACAGTCCGTCTCTCTGGGGCCAACGTCCTGACTTTC.